This is a list of T cell receptor beta chains from one sample in a study of blood T cell repertoires in COVID-19. Using immunoSEQ multiplex PCR, the repertoire was profiled, and TCRdb retains in-frame clones only, with some absent. The table records about 77,000 clones, under 95% of them present only once. Sequenced material: peripheral blood. These receptors all stem from an elderly woman with active or convalescent COVID-19. Both conserved end residues are part of each CDR3. A D gene is named only where the DNA matches it firmly. Size values are once, few and many counts, or a class for expanded clones, and some rows have none.

j_gene | v_gene | d_gene | abundance | CDR3aa | CDR3nt
TRBJ1-5 | TRBV6-2/TRBV6-3 | . | . | CASSYSIQGRRRWILQPQHF | TGTGCCAGCAGTTACTCGATCCAGGGAAGGCGACGCTGGATTTTACAGCCCCAGCATTTT
TRBJ1-1 | TRBV6-5 | . | . | CASSSDGENTEAFF | TGTGCCAGCAGCTCGGACGGGGAAAACACTGAAGCTTTCTTT
TRBJ1-1 | TRBV3-1/TRBV3-2 | . | . | CASSQVTVNTEAFF | TGTGCCAGCAGCCAAGTCACGGTCAACACTGAAGCTTTCTTT
TRBJ1-2 | TRBV27 | . | . | CASSLGQAYGYTF | TGTGCCAGCAGTTTAGGGCAGGCCTATGGCTACACCTTC
TRBJ1-5 | TRBV21-1 | . | . | CASISPGSSQPQHF | TGTGCCAGCATTTCCCCAGGGTCTTCTCAGCCCCAGCATTTT
TRBJ1-3 | TRBV12-5 | TRBD1 | . | CASGLPGTEECNTIYF | TGTGCTAGTGGTTTACCTGGGACAGAAGAGTGTAACACCATATATTTT
TRBJ1-2 | TRBV7-3 | . | . | CASSPQQGPYGYTF | TGTGCCAGCAGCCCACAACAGGGCCCCTATGGCTACACCTTC
TRBJ1-1 | TRBV5-1 | . | once | CASSPRLGSKAFF | TGCGCCAGCAGCCCACGATTAGGGAGTAAAGCTTTCTTT
TRBJ2-1 | TRBV30 | . | . | CAWSVSGGPRNEQFF | TGTGCCTGGAGTGTCTCCGGGGGGCCGCGCAATGAGCAGTTCTTC
TRBJ1-4 | TRBV19 | TRBD1 | . | CASKETGWGKLFF | TGTGCCAGTAAGGAGACAGGGTGGGGAAAACTGTTTTTT
TRBJ1-3 | TRBV7-5 | . | . | CVRSPGTAYSGNTIYF | TGTGTCAGAAGCCCCGGGACAGCCTACTCTGGAAACACCATATATTTT
TRBJ1-2 | TRBV28 | TRBD1 | . | CASSSYTGTGIYGYTF | TGTGCCAGCAGTTCTTATACCGGGACAGGGATCTATGGCTACACCTTC
TRBJ1-5 | TRBV30 | TRBD1 | . | CAWSVDRAGQPQHF | TGTGCCTGGAGTGTAGACAGGGCAGGGCAGCCCCAGCATTTT
TRBJ2-3 | TRBV9 | TRBD2 | . | CASSVGLAGGQPTQYF | TGTGCCAGCAGCGTGGGACTAGCGGGGGGGCAGCCTACGCAGTATTTT
TRBJ1-2 | TRBV24-1 | . | . | CATSDASSGYTF | TGTGCCACCAGTGATGCGAGTTCTGGCTACACCTTC
TRBJ2-2 | TRBV4-3 | . | . | CASSQDHGYNTGELFF | TGCGCCAGCAGCCAAGATCACGGGTATAACACCGGGGAGCTGTTTTTT
TRBJ2-7 | TRBV6-5 | . | once | CASSRDGKAYEQYF | TGTGCCAGCAGTCGTGACGGGAAGGCTTACGAGCAGTACTTC
TRBJ1-2 | TRBV28 | . | . | CASSPSSYGYTF | TGTGCCAGCAGTCCTTCCTCCTATGGCTACACCTTC
TRBJ1-2 | TRBV11-2 | . | . | CASSLGENYGYTF | TGTGCCAGCAGCTTAGGAGAGAACTATGGCTACACCTTC
TRBJ2-1 | TRBV6-2/TRBV6-3 | TRBD1 | . | CASSPRDRGYNEQFF | TGTGCCAGCAGTCCCCGGGACAGGGGCTACAATGAGCAGTTCTTC
TRBJ2-2 | TRBV3-1/TRBV3-2 | TRBD2 | once | CASSHLLGLAAGELFF | TGTGCCAGCAGCCACCTATTGGGACTAGCGGCCGGGGAGCTGTTTTTT
TRBJ2-5 | TRBV7-9 | . | . | CASSFGETQYF | TGTGCCAGCAGCTTCGGGGAGACCCAGTACTTC
TRBJ2-2 | TRBV6-6 | . | . | CASSYLEFPGELFF | TGTGCCAGCAGTTATCTGGAGTTCCCCGGGGAGCTGTTTTTT
TRBJ2-5 | TRBV18 | TRBD2 | . | CASSRTSTGETQYF | TGTGCCAGCTCACGGACTAGCACCGGAGAGACCCAGTACTTC
TRBJ1-1 | TRBV6-5 | . | . | CASSYGQNTEAFF | TGTGCCAGCAGTTATGGGCAGAACACTGAAGCTTTCTTT
TRBJ2-5 | TRBV27 | . | . | CASSLDRRAETQYF | TGTGCCAGCAGTTTAGACAGGCGGGCAGAGACCCAGTACTTC
TRBJ1-5 | TRBV19 | . | . | CASSTATRGSNQPQHF | TGTGCCAGTAGTACGGCGACACGGGGTTCCAATCAGCCCCAGCATTTT
TRBJ1-1 | TRBV19 | TRBD1 | . | CASSRDRWAEAFF | TGTGCCAGTAGTAGGGACAGATGGGCTGAAGCTTTCTTT
TRBJ1-1 | TRBV4-3 | . | . | CASSQARTAEAFF | TGCGCCAGCAGCCAAGCCCGGACAGCTGAAGCTTTCTTT
TRBJ2-1 | TRBV27 | . | few | CASGAGPSSYNEQFF | TGTGCCAGCGGGGCAGGGCCAAGCTCCTACAATGAGCAGTTCTTC
TRBJ2-1 | TRBV30 | . | . | CALGGVYNEQFF | TGTGCCCTAGGGGGGGTCTACAATGAGCAGTTCTTC
TRBJ2-7 | TRBV29-1 | . | once | CSVGRGTYEQYF | TGCAGCGTTGGCAGGGGCACCTACGAGCAGTACTTC
TRBJ2-3 | TRBV4-1 | TRBD2 | once | CASSQDRPAGGPDTQYF | TGCGCCAGCAGCCAAGATCGGCCAGCGGGGGGACCCGATACGCAGTATTTT
TRBJ1-3 | TRBV7-2 | . | . | CASSLGGTPARNTIYF | TGTGCCAGCAGCTTAGGGGGGACACCGGCTAGAAACACCATATATTTT
TRBJ1-5 | TRBV27 | . | . | CASSFRRVRGQPQHF | TGTGCCAGCAGTTTTCGTAGAGTACGGGGGCAGCCCCAGCATTTT
TRBJ2-7 | TRBV7-9 | . | . | CASSSLGGTDYEQYF | TGTGCCAGCAGCTCACTTGGGGGGACGGACTACGAGCAGTACTTC
TRBJ2-2 | TRBV27 | TRBD1 | . | CASRSPTGGNTGELFF | TGTGCCAGCAGGTCACCTACAGGGGGCAACACCGGGGAGCTGTTTTTT
TRBJ2-7 | TRBV27 | TRBD1 | . | CASSVAGTDSYEQYF | TGTGCCAGCAGTGTCGCCGGGACAGATTCCTACGAGCAGTACTTC
TRBJ1-1 | TRBV19 | TRBD1 | . | CASSNRDGGGMNTEAFF | TGTGCCAGTAGTAACCGGGACGGAGGGGGCATGAACACTGAAGCTTTCTTT
TRBJ2-2 | TRBV2 | . | . | CASNGAAANTGELFF | TGTGCCAGCAATGGGGCGGCAGCGAACACCGGGGAGCTGTTTTTT
TRBJ1-1 | TRBV12-3/TRBV12-4 | . | . | CASSRRQLDEAFF | TGTGCCAGCAGTCGTCGACAGCTAGATGAAGCTTTCTTT
TRBJ2-3 | TRBV19 | TRBD2 | . | CASSSLGTTLGDTQYF | TGTGCCAGTAGTAGCCTTGGGACTACCCTGGGAGATACGCAGTATTTT
TRBJ1-4 | TRBV5-1 | . | . | CASSPGLEGEKLFF | TGCGCCAGCAGCCCCGGACTCGAAGGGGAAAAACTGTTTTTT
TRBJ1-5 | TRBV6-2/TRBV6-3 | TRBD1 | . | CASSYETGGPQPQHF | TGTGCCAGCAGTTACGAGACAGGGGGCCCTCAGCCCCAGCATTTT
TRBJ2-2 | TRBV12-3/TRBV12-4 | . | . | CASSFRDTGELFF | TGTGCCAGCAGTTTTCGGGACACCGGGGAGCTGTTTTTT
TRBJ2-5 | TRBV27 | TRBD2 | . | CASSFHTSGGAPLETQYF | TGTGCCAGCAGTTTTCACACTAGCGGGGGGGCCCCTTTGGAGACCCAGTACTTC